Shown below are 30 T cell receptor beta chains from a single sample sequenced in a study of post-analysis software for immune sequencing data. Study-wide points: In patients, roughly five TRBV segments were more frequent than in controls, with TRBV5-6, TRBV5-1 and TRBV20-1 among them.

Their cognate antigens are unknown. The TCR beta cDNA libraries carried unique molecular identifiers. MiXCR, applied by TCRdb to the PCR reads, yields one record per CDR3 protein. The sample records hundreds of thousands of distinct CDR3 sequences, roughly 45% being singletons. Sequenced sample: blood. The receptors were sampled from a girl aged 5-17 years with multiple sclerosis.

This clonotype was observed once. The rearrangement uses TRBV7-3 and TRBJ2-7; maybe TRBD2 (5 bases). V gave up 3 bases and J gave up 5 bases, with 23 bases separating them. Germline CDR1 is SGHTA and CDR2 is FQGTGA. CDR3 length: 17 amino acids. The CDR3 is CASSFPTLQTSSDEQYF. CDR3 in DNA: TGTGCCAGCAGCTTCCCGACTCTCCAAACTAGTAGCGACGAGCAGTACTTC. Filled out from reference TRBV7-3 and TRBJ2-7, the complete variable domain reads GAGVSQTPSNKVTEKGKYVELRCDPISGHTALYWYRQSLGQGPEFLIYFQGTGAADDSGLPNDRFFAVRPEGSVSTLKIQRTERGDSAVYLCASSFPTLQTSSDEQYFGPGTRLTVT.

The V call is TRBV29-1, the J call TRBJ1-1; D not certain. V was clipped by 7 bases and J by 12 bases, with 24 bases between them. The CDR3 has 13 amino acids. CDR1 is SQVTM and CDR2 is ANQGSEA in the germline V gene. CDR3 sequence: CSEVRGPLAVTFF. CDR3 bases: TGCAGCGAGGTACGAGGGCCTTTGGCGGTGACTTTCTTT.

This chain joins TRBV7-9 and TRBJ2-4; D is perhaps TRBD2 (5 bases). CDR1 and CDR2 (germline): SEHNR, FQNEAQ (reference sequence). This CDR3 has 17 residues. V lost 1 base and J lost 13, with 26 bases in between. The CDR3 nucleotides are TGTGCCAGCAGCTTAGACCCCTATCGCGGACTTGAGAGGGAGCAGTACTTC. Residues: CASSLDPYRGLEREQYF.

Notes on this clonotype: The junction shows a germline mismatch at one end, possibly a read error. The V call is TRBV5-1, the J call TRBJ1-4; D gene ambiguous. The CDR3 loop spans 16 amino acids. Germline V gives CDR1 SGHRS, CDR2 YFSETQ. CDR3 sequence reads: CASSLVSTSTSEKLFF. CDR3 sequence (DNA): TGCGCCAGCAGCTTGGTCAGTACTTCGACTAGTGAAAAACTGTTTTTT. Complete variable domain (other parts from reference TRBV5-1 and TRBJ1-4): KAGVTQTPRYLIKTRGQQVTLSCSPISGHRSVSWYQQTPGQGLQFLFEYFSETQRNKGNFPGRFSGRQFSNSRSEMNVSTLELGDSALYLCASSLVSTSTSEKLFFGSGTQLSVL.

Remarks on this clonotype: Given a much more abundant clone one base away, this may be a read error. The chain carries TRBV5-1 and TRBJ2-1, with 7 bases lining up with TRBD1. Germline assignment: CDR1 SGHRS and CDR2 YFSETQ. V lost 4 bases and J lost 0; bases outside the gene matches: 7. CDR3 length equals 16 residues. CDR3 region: CASSLRQGLSYNEQFF. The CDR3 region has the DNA TGCGCCAGCAGCCTCCGACAGGGCCTCTCCTACAATGAGCAGTTCTTC.

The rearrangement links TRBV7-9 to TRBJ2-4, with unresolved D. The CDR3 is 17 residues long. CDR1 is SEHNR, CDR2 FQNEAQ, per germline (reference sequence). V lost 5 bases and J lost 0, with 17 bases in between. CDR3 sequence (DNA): TGTGCCAGCAGCCCCCGGCGGCTGGAACTAGCCAAAAACATTCAGTACTTC. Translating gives CASSPRRLELAKNIQYF.

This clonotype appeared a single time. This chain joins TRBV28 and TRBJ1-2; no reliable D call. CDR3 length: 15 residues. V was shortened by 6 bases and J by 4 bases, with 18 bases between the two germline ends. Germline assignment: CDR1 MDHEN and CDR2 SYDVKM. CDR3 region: CASSPGSNPSYGYTF. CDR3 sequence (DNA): TGTGCCAGCAGCCCCGGATCAAACCCCTCCTATGGCTACACCTTC.

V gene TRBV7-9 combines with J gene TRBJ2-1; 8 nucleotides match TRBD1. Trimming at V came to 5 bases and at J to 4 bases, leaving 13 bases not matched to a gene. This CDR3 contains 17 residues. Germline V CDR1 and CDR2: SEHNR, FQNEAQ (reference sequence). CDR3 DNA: TGTGCCAGCAGCCCCGGTCCCGACAGGGGTCCGTACAATGAGCAGTTCTTC. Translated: CASSPGPDRGPYNEQFF.

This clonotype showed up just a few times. The CDR3: CASSWDSGAGANVLTF. CDR3 DNA: TGCGCCAGCAGCTGGGACTCGGGGGCTGGGGCCAACGTCCTGACTTTC. The gene calls are TRBV5-1 and TRBJ2-6; perhaps TRBD2 as D (6 bases). The CDR3 spans 16 residues. The germline V and J ends were trimmed by 3 bases and 2 bases, with 12 bases remaining between them. CDR1 and CDR2 from the germline V gene are SGHRS and YFSETQ.

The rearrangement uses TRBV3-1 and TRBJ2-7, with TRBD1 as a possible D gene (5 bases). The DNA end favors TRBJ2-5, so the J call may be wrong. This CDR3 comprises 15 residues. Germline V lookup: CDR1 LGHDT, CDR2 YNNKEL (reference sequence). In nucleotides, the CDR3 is TGTGCCAGCAGCCTGCTACAGACAGTACAAGAGACCCAGTACTTC. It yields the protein CASSLLQTVQETQYF.

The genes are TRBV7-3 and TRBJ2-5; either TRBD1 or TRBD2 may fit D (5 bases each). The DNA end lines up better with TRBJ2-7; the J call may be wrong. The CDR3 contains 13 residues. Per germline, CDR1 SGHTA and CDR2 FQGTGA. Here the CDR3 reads CASSLTRDDEQYF. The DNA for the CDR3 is TGTGCCAGCAGCTTAACCAGGGACGACGAGCAGTACTTC.

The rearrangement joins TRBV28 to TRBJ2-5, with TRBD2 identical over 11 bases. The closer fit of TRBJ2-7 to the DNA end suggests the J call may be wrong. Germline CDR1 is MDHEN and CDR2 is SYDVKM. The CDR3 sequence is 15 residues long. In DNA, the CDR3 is TGTGCCAGCAGTTCAACTAGCGGGGGTGAATACGAGCAGTACTTC. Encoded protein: CASSSTSGGEYEQYF.

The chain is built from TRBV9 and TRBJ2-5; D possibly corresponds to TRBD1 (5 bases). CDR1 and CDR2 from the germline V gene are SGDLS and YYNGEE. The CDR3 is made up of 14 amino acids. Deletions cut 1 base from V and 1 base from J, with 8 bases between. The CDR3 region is CASSVYDSQETQYF. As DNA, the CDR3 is TGTGCCAGCAGCGTATATGACAGCCAAGAGACCCAGTACTTC.

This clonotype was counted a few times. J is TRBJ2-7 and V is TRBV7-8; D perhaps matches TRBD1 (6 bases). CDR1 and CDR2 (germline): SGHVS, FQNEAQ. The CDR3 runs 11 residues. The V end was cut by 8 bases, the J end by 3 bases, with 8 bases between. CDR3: CASRGGYEQYF. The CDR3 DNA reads TGTGCCAGCCGAGGGGGCTACGAGCAGTACTTC.

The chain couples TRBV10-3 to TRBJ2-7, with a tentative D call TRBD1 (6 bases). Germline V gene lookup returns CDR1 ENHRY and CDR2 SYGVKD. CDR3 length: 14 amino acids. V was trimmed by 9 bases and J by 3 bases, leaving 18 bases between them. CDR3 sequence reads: CAIGNRADYYEQYF. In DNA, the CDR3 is TGTGCCATAGGAAACAGGGCAGACTACTACGAGCAGTACTTC.

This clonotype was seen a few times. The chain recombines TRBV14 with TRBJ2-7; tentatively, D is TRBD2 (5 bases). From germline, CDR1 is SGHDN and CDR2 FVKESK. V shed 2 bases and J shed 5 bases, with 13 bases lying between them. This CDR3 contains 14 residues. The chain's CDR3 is CASSQNRGVNEQYF. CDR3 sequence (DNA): TGTGCCAGCAGCCAAAATCGGGGAGTCAACGAGCAGTACTTC.

The CDR3 here is CASSLDGLGWKETQYF. CDR3 in DNA: TGTGCCAGCAGCTTAGATGGTCTGGGCTGGAAAGAGACCCAGTACTTC. The V gene is TRBV11-2, the J gene TRBJ2-5; D is unresolved. The V end lost 0 bases, the J end lost 3 bases, and 14 bases lay between the germline ends. The length of the CDR3 is 16 residues. Per the germline V gene, CDR1 is SGHAT and CDR2 is FQNNGV.

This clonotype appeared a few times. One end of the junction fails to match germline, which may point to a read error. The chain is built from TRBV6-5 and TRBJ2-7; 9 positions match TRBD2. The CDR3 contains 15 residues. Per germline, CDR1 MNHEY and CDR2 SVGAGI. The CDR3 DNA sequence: TGTGACAGCAGTTACCAACCTAGCGGGGCATACGAGCAGTACTTC. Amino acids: CDSSYQPSGAYEQYF.

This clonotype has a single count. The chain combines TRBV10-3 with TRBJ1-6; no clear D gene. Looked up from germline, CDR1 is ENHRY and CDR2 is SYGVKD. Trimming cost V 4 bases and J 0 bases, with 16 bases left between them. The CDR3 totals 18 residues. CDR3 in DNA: TGTGCCATCAGTGGCACGGCAAGCAGGAGCTCCTATAATTCACCCCTCCACTTT. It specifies CAISGTASRSSYNSPLHF.

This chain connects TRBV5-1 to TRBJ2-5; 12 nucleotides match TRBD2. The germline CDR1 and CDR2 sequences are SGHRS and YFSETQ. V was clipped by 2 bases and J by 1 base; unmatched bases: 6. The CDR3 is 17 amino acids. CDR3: CASSFTLAGGTQETQYF. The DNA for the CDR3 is TGCGCCAGCAGCTTCACCCTAGCGGGAGGGACCCAAGAGACCCAGTACTTC. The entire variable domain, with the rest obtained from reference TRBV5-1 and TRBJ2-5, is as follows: KAGVTQTPRYLIKTRGQQVTLSCSPISGHRSVSWYQQTPGQGLQFLFEYFSETQRNKGNFPGRFSGRQFSNSRSEMNVSTLELGDSALYLCASSFTLAGGTQETQYFGPGTRLLVL.

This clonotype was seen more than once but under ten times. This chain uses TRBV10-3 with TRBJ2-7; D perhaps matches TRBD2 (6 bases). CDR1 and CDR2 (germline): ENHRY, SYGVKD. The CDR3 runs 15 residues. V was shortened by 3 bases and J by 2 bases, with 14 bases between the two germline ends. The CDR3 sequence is CAISDRAPGAYEQYF. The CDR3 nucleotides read TGTGCCATCAGTGACCGGGCCCCGGGGGCCTACGAGCAGTACTTC.

CDR3 in DNA: TGTGCCAGCAGTTTTGGCGGCAGAGGCAGTGAAAAACTGTTTTTT. Translation: CASSFGGRGSEKLFF. The chain carries TRBV12-3 or TRBV12-4 and TRBJ1-4; D is unclear. The CDR3 totals 15 residues. V was shortened by 3 bases and J by 7 bases, with 15 bases between the two germline ends.

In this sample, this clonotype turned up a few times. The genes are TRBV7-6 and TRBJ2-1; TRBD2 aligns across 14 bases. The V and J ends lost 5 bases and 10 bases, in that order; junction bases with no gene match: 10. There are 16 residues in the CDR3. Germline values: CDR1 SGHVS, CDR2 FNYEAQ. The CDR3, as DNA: TGTGCCAGCAGCATAGGGACGGGACTAGCGGGAGCCGAGCAGTTCTTC. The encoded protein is CASSIGTGLAGAEQFF.

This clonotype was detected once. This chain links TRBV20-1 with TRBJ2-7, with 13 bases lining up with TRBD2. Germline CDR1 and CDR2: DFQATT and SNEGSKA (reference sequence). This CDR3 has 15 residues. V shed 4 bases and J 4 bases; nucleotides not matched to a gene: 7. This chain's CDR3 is CSAKVAGLAGYEQYF. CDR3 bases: TGCAGTGCTAAAGTCGCGGGACTAGCGGGGTACGAGCAGTACTTC.

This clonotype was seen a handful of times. CDR3 amino acids: CSVEQRRSKGYEQYF. CDR3 nucleotide sequence: TGCAGCGTTGAACAGCGGAGGAGTAAGGGGTACGAGCAGTACTTC. The rearrangement uses TRBV29-1 and TRBJ2-7, with D perhaps given as TRBD1 or TRBD2 (5 bases each). The CDR3 sequence is 15 residues long. The germline CDR1 and CDR2 sequences are SQVTM and ANQGSEA. V lost 2 bases and J lost 4, with 18 bases in between.

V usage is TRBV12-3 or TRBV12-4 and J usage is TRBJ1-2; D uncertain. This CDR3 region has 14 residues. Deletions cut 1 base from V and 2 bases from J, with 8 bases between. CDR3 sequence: CASSLGGNNYGYTF. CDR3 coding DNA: TGTGCCAGCAGTTTAGGCGGCAACAACTATGGCTACACCTTC.

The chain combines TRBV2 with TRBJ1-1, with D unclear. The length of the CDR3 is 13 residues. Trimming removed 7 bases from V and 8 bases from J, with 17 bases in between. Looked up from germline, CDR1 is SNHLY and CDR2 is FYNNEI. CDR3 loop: CASKEVAIREAFF. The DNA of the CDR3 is TGTGCCAGCAAAGAAGTAGCTATACGAGAAGCTTTCTTT. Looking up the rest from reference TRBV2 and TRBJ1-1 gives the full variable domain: EPEVTQTPSHQVTQMGQEVILRCVPISNHLYFYWYRQILGQKVEFLVSFYNNEISEKSEIFDDQFSVERPDGSNFTLKIRSTKLEDSAMYFCASKEVAIREAFFGQGTRLTVV.

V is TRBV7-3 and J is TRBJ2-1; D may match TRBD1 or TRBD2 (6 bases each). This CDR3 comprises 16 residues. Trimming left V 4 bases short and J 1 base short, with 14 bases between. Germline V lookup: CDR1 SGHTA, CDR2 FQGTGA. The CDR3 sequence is CASSSRGVWSYNEQFF. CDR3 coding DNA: TGTGCCAGCAGCTCAAGGGGGGTTTGGTCCTACAATGAGCAGTTCTTC.

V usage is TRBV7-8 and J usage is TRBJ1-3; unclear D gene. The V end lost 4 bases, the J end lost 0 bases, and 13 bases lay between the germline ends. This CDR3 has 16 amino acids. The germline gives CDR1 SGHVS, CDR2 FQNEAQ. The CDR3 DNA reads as TGTGCCAGCAGCTCGAATATACTGCACTCTGGAAACACCATATATTTT. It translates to CASSSNILHSGNTIYF.

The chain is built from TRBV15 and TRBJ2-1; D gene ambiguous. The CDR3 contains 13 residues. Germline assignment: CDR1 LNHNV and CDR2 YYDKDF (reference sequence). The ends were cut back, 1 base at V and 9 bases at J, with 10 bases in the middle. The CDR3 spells CATSRVSSIEQFF. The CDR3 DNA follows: TGTGCCACCAGCAGAGTCTCGTCTATTGAGCAGTTCTTC.